The subject of this entry is one TCR beta chain. Its antigen is not identified. Some clones are missing from TCRdb's copy, which holds only in-frame ones; the method was immunoSEQ multiplex PCR. There are 45,000 to 55,000 clones in the sample; about four fifths occur only once, and under 4.5% lies in the top ten. The record originates from a study of a mutant IDH1 vaccine in newly diagnosed glioma. Study-level information: Vaccine administration was initiated 4-6 weeks following radiotherapy alone, or with temozolomide cycles. Treated patients showed a male proportion of roughly 60%, a female proportion of about 38%, and a mean age of around 40 years.

General observations from the study: Patients showed vaccine-induced immune responses at a rate of roughly 93%.

CDR3 length equals 12 residues. V was clipped by 3 bases and J by 13 bases, with 15 bases between them. The germline V gene has CDR1 SGHAT and CDR2 FQDESV (reference sequence). Time point meaning: week 47, end of study. The content of each vaccine dose was 300 ug of mutant IDH1 20-mer peptide, and topical imiquimod accompanied it. At weeks 1, 3, 5, 7, 11, 15, 19 and 23, patients received a vaccination, eight in all. The rearrangement joins TRBV11-1 to TRBJ1-1; the D is unclear. The input for sequencing was PBMCs, taken from a glioma patient whose treatment included an IDH1 peptide vaccine. This receptor was taken from a woman aged 25 to 45 with glioma. Some clones in this sample may be carry-over from other donors' samples. The CDR3 bases are TGTGCCAGCAGCTTTAACCAGAAGCTTGGTTTCTTT. Its protein product is CASSFNQKLGFF.